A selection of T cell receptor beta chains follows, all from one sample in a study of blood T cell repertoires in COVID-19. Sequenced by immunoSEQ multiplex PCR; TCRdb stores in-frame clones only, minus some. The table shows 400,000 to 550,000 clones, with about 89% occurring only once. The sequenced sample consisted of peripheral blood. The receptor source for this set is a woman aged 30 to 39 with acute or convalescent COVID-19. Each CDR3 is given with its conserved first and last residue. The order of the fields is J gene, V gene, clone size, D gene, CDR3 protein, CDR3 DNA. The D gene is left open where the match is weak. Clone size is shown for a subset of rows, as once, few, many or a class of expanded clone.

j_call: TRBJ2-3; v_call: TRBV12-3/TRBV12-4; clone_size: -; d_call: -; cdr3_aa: CASRAPGGTQYF; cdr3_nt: TGTGCCAGCAGAGCACCCGGTGGTACGCAGTATTTT
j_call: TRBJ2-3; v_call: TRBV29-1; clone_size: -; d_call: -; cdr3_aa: CSVEAPLEDTQYF; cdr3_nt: TGCAGCGTTGAAGCCCCACTCGAGGATACGCAGTATTTT
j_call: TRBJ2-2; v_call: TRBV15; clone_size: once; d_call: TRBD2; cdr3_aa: CATSKAGLRGTGELFF; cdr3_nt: TGTGCCACCAGCAAGGCGGGATTGCGGGGGACCGGGGAGCTGTTTTTT
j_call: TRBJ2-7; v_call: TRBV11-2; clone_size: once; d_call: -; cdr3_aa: CASRETLYEQYF; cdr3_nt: TGTGCCAGCAGGGAGACCCTCTACGAGCAGTACTTC
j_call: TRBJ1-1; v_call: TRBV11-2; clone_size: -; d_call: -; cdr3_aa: CASSLGGWGEAFF; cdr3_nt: TGTGCCAGCAGCTTAGGGGGCTGGGGTGAAGCTTTCTTT
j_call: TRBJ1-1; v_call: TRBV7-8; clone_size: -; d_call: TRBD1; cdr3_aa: CASSPETPVGQGRAAFF; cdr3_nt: TGTGCCAGCAGCCCTGAGACCCCCGTTGGACAGGGCAGAGCGGCTTTCTTT
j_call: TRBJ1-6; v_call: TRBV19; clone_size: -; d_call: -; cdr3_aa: CASRGVVRGTYNSPLHF; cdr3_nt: TGTGCCAGTAGGGGGGTCGTCAGGGGAACCTATAATTCACCCCTCCACTTT
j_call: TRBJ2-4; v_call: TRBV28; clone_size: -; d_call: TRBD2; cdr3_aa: CASSPRLAGGPGNIQYF; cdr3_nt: TGTGCCAGCAGTCCCCGACTAGCGGGGGGGCCGGGAAACATTCAGTACTTC
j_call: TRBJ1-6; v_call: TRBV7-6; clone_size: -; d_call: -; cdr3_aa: CATNQEEGPASSYNSPLHF; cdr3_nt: TGTGCCACCAACCAGGAGGAGGGGCCAGCCAGCTCCTATAATTCACCCCTCCACTTT
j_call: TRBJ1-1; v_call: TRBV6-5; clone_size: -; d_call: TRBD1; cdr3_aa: CASETGGVRTEAFF; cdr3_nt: TGTGCCAGTGAGACAGGGGGCGTACGCACTGAAGCTTTCTTT
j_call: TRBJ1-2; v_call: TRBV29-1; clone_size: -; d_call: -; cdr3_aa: CSVEDSSGGYTF; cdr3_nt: TGCAGCGTTGAGGACAGTTCTGGGGGCTACACCTTC
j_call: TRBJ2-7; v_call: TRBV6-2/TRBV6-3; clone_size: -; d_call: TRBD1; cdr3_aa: CASSNTGDYEQYF; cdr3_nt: TGTGCCAGCAGCAACACAGGGGACTACGAGCAGTACTTC
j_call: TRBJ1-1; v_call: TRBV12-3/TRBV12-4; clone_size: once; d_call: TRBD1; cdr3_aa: CASRGTAGAEAFF; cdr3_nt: TGTGCCAGCAGGGGGACAGCGGGGGCTGAAGCTTTCTTT
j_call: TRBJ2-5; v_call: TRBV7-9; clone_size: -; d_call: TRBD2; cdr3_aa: CASSHSGLAEETQYF; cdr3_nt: TGTGCCAGCAGCCACTCCGGCCTAGCGGAAGAGACCCAGTACTTC
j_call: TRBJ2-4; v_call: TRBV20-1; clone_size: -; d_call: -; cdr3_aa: CNPRGSDIQYF; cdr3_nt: TGCAATCCTAGAGGGTCGGACATTCAGTACTTC
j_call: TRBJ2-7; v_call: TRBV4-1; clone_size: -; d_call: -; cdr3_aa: CASSQGRAVYEQYF; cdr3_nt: TGCGCCAGCAGCCAAGGCAGGGCAGTCTACGAGCAGTACTTC
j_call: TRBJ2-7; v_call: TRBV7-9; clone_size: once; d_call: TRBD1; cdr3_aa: CASSPRGQGARSYEQYF; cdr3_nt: TGTGCCAGCAGCCCTCGGGGACAGGGGGCCCGCTCCTACGAGCAGTACTTC
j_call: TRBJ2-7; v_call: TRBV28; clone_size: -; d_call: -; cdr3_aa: CASSPEVYEQYF; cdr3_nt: TGTGCCAGCAGTCCCGAGGTCTACGAGCAGTACTTC
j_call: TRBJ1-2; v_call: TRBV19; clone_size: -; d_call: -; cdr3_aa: CASTLRLGGGYTF; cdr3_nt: TGTGCCAGTACCCTGAGGCTAGGAGGAGGCTACACCTTC
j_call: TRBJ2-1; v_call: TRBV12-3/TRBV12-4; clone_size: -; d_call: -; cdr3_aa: CASSRANEQFF; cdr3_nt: TGTGCCAGCAGTCGAGCCAATGAGCAGTTCTTC
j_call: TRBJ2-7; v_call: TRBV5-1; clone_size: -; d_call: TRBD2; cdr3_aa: CASSLRLAPYEQYF; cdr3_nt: TGCGCCAGCAGCTTGCGACTAGCTCCGTACGAGCAGTACTTC
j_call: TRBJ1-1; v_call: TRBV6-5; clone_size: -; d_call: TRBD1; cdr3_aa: CASSYDRVNTEAFF; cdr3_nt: TGTGCCAGCAGTTACGACAGGGTGAACACTGAAGCTTTCTTT
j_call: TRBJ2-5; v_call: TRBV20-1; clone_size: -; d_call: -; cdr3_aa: CSARREETQYF; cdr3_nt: TGCAGTGCTAGACGGGAAGAGACCCAGTACTTC
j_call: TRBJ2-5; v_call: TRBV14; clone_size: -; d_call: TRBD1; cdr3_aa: CASSQGGGRQETQYF; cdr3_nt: TGTGCCAGCAGCCAAGGAGGGGGCAGGCAAGAGACCCAGTACTTC
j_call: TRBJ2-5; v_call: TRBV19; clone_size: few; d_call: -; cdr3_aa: CASSTSGEGQETQYF; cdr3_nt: TGTGCCAGTAGTACGTCAGGTGAGGGCCAAGAGACCCAGTACTTC
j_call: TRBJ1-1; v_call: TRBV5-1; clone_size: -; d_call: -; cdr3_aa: CASSLWTHTEAFF; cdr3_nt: TGCGCCAGCAGCTTGTGGACTCACACTGAAGCTTTCTTT
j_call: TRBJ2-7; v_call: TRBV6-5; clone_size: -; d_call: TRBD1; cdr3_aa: CASSYWGQGYEQYF; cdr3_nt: TGTGCCAGCAGTTACTGGGGACAGGGCTACGAGCAGTACTTC
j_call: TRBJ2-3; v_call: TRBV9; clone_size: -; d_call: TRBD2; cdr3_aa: CASSVGGGRGTDTQYF; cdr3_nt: TGTGCCAGCAGCGTAGGCGGGGGTCGTGGCACAGATACGCAGTATTTT
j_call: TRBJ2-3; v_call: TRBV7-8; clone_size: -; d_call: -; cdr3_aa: CASSPQGLKGDTQYF; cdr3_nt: TGTGCCAGCAGCCCCCAGGGGCTCAAAGGAGATACGCAGTATTTT
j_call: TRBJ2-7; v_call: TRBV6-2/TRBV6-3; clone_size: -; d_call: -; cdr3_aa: CASSYGRGTNEQYF; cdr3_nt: TGTGCCAGCAGTTACGGTAGGGGAACGAACGAGCAGTACTTC
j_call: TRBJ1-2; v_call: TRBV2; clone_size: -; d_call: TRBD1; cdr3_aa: CAGTGGYGYTF; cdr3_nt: TGTGCCGGGACAGGGGGCTATGGCTACACCTTC
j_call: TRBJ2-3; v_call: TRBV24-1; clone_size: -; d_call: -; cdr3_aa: CATRGGLTDTQYF; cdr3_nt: TGTGCCACCAGGGGGGGTCTCACAGATACGCAGTATTTT
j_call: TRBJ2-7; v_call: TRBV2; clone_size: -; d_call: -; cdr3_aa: CASSETLDPYEQYF; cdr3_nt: TGTGCCAGCAGTGAAACACTAGACCCCTACGAGCAGTACTTC
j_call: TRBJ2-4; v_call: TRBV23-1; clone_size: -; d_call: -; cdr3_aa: CASSQRTDKNIQYF; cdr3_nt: TGCGCCAGCAGCCAAAGGACAGATAAAAACATTCAGTACTTC
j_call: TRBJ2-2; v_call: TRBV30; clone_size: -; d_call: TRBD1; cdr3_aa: CALRQGWNTGELFF; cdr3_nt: TGTGCCTTAAGACAGGGGTGGAACACCGGGGAGCTGTTTTTT
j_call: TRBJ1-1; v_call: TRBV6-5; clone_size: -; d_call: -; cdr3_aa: CASSPPTGTEAFF; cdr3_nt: TGTGCCAGCAGCCCCCCCACAGGGACTGAAGCTTTCTTT
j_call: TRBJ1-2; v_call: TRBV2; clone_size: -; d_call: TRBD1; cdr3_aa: CASVDRGRGGYTF; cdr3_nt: TGTGCCAGCGTAGACAGGGGTAGAGGCGGCTACACCTTC
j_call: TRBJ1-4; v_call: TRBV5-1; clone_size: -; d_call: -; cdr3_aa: CASSPNVATNEKLFF; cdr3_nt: TGCGCCAGCAGCCCCAATGTTGCAACTAATGAAAAACTGTTTTTT
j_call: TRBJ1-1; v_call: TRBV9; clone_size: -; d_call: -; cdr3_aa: CASSVAMNTEAFF; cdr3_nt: TGTGCCAGCAGCGTAGCAATGAACACTGAAGCTTTCTTT
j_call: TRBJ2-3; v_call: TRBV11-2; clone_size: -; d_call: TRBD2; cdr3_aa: CASSLTSGFTTQYF; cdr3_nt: TGTGCCAGCAGCTTAACTAGCGGGTTTACGACGCAGTATTTT
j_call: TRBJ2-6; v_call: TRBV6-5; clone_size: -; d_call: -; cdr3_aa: CASKLSGPGANVLTF; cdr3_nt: TGTGCCAGCAAGTTGAGCGGTCCTGGGGCCAACGTCCTGACTTTC
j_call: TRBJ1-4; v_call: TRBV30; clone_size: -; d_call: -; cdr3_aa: CAWSEEAPNEKLFF; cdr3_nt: TGTGCCTGGAGTGAAGAGGCCCCTAATGAAAAACTGTTTTTT
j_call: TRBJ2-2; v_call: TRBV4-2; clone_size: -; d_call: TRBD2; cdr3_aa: CASSHLAGDTGELFF; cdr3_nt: TGTGCCAGCAGCCACCTAGCGGGGGACACCGGGGAGCTGTTTTTT
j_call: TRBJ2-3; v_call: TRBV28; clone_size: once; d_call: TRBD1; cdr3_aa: CASSSPSGTGIRDTQYF; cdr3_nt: TGTGCCAGCAGTTCACCTTCCGGGACAGGGATTCGAGATACGCAGTATTTT
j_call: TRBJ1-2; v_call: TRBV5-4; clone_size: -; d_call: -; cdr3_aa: CASSLRGGGGYTF; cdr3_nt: TGTGCCAGCAGCTTGCGGGGGGGCGGTGGCTACACCTTC
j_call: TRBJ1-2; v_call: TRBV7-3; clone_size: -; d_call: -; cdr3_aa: CASSAGNAGYTF; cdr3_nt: TGTGCCAGCAGCGCAGGGAACGCTGGCTACACCTTC
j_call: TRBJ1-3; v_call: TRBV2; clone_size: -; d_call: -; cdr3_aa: CASSESGREDGNTIYF; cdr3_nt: TGTGCCAGCAGTGAGTCGGGCAGGGAGGATGGAAACACCATATATTTT
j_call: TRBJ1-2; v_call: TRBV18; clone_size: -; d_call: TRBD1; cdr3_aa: CASSLGQGDYGYTF; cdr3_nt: TGTGCCAGCTCACTCGGACAGGGGGACTATGGCTACACCTTC
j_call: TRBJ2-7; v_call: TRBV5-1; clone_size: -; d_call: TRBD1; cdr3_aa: CASSAPQGSISYEQYF; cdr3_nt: TGCGCCAGCAGCGCTCCACAGGGGTCGATCTCCTACGAGCAGTACTTC
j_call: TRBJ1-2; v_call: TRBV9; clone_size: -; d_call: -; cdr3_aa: CASSVDPGGAGYTF; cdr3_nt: TGTGCCAGCAGCGTAGATCCGGGTGGGGCTGGCTACACCTTC
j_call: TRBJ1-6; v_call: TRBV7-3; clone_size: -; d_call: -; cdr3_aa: CASSSQGGSPLHF; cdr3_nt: TGTGCCAGCAGCTCACAGGGTGGGTCACCCCTCCACTTT
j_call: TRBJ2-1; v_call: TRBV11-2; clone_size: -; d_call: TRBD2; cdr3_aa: CASSLLSGAYNEQFF; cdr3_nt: TGTGCCAGCAGCTTACTAAGCGGGGCCTACAATGAGCAGTTCTTC
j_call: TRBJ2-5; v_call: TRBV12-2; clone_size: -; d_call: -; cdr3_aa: CASRSLTSGGLWETQYF; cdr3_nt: TGTGCAAGTCGCTCCCTGACTAGCGGGGGTTTGTGGGAGACCCAGTACTTC
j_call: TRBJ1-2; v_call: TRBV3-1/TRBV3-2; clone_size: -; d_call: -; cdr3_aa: CASSPSLWRGNYGYTF; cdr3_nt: TGTGCCAGCAGCCCTTCACTCTGGCGGGGAAACTATGGCTACACCTTC
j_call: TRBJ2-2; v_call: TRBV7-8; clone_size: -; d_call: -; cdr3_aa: CASRFSGELFF; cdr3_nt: TGTGCCAGCAGGTTTAGCGGGGAGCTGTTTTTT
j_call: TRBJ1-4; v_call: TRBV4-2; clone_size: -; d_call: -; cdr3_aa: CASPRGRGATNEKLFF; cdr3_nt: TGTGCCAGCCCGCGGGGCCGGGGTGCAACTAATGAAAAACTGTTTTTT
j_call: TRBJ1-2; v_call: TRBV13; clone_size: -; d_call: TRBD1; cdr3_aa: CASSTTGGEGGYTF; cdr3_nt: TGTGCCAGCAGCACTACAGGGGGCGAAGGTGGCTACACCTTC